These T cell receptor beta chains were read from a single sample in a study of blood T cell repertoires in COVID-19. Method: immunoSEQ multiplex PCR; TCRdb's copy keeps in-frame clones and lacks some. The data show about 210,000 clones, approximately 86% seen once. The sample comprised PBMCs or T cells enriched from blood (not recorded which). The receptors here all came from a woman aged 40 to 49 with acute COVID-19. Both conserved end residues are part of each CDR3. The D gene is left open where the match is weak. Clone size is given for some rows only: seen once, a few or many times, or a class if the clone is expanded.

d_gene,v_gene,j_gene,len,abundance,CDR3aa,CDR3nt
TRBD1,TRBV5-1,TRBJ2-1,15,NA,CASSPDRGPYNEQFF,TGCGCCAGCAGTCCAGACAGGGGGCCCTACAATGAGCAGTTCTTC
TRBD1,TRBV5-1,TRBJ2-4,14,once,CASSLGDRGVIQYF,TGCGCCAGCAGCTTGGGAGACAGGGGGGTCATTCAGTACTTC
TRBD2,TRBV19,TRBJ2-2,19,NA,CASSILGGAGGRRAGELFF,TGTGCCAGTAGTATCCTCGGGGGAGCGGGAGGGCGTCGAGCCGGGGAGCTGTTTTTT
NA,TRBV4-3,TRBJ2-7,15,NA,CASSPSTGNSYEQYF,TGCGCCAGCAGCCCCTCGACAGGCAACTCCTACGAGCAGTACTTC
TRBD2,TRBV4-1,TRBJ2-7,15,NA,CASSGFAGGFYEQYF,TGCGCCAGCAGCGGTTTTGCGGGGGGATTCTACGAGCAGTACTTC
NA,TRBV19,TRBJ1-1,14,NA,CASSMGGQGTEAFF,TGTGCCAGTAGTATGGGGGGTCAGGGAACCGAAGCTTTCTTT
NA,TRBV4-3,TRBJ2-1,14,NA,CASSQERAYNEQFF,TGCGCCAGCAGCCAAGAGCGGGCATACAATGAGCAGTTCTTC
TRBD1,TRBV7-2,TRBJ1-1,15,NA,CASSLGAGGYTEAFF,TGTGCCAGCAGCTTAGGGGCAGGGGGGTACACTGAAGCTTTCTTT
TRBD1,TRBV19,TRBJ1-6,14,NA,CASRTGTGVSPLHF,TGTGCCAGTAGGACCGGGACAGGGGTTTCACCCCTCCACTTT
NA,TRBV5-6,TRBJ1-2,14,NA,CASSREETGYGYTF,TGTGCCAGCAGCCGGGAGGAAACGGGCTATGGCTACACCTTC
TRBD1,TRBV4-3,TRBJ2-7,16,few,CASSQVVGTGVYEQYF,TGCGCCAGCAGCCAAGTCGTCGGGACAGGTGTCTACGAGCAGTACTTC
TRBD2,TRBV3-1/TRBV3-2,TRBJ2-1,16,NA,CASSPIGTSGSDEQFF,TGTGCCAGCAGCCCTATAGGGACTAGCGGGAGCGATGAGCAGTTCTTC
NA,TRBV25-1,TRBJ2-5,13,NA,CASSRRDQETQYF,TGTGCCAGCAGTCGGAGGGACCAAGAGACCCAGTACTTC
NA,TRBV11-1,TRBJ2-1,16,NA,CASSFPRSHFLNEQFF,TGTGCCAGCAGCTTCCCGAGGTCCCACTTCCTCAATGAGCAGTTCTTC
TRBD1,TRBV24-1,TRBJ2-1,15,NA,CATSDPDRELREQFF,TGTGCCACCAGTGACCCTGACAGGGAACTCCGTGAGCAGTTCTTC
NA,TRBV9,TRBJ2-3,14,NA,CASSVNPIQDTQYF,TGTGCCAGCAGCGTAAACCCCATACAAGATACGCAGTATTTT
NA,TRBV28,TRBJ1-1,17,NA,CASSLLGQHPLNTEAFF,TGTGCCAGCAGTTTATTAGGACAGCATCCCTTGAACACTGAAGCTTTCTTT
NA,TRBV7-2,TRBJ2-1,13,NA,CASTPGSYNEQFF,TGTGCCAGCACCCCCGGGAGCTACAATGAGCAGTTCTTC
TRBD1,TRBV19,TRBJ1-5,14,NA,CASIHRGSNQPQHF,TGTGCCAGTATACACAGGGGGAGCAATCAGCCCCAGCATTTT
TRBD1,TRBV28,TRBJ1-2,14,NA,CASSSTGSNYGYTF,TGTGCCAGCAGCTCGACAGGGTCTAACTATGGCTACACCTTC
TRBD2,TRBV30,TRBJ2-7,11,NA,CASQSGRRQYF,TGTGCCTCCCAAAGCGGGAGAAGACAGTACTTC
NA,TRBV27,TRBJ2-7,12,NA,CASRTASAEQYF,TGTGCCAGCAGGACCGCTAGCGCCGAGCAGTACTTC
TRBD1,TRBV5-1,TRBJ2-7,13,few,CASRVGQVYEQYF,TGCGCCAGCAGGGTTGGACAGGTCTACGAGCAGTACTTC
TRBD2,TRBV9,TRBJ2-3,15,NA,CASSVGLAGTDTQYF,TGTGCCAGCAGCGTTGGACTAGCGGGCACAGATACGCAGTATTTT
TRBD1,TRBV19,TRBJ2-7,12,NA,CATGQGIYEQYF,TGTGCCACTGGACAGGGGATCTACGAGCAGTACTTC
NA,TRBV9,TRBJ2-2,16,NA,CASSQRTVRNTGELFF,TGTGCCAGCAGCCAGCGGACAGTTAGGAACACCGGGGAGCTGTTTTTT
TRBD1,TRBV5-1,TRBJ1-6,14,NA,CASSIDRGNSPLHF,TGCGCCAGCAGCATTGACAGGGGGAATTCACCCCTCCACTTT
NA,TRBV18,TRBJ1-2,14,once,CASSIGQLNYGYTF,TGTGCCAGCTCCATAGGACAGCTAAACTATGGCTACACCTTC
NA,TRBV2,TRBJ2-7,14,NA,CASSDAGRAYEQYF,TGTGCCAGCAGTGACGCCGGGCGGGCCTACGAGCAGTACTTC
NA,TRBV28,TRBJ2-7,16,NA,CASSQQGSLWKSEQYF,TGTGCCAGCAGTCAACAGGGTAGTCTCTGGAAGAGCGAGCAGTACTTC
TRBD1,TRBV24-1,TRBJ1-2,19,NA,CATSEPPGTGAHSNYGYTF,TGTGCCACCAGTGAACCTCCCGGGACAGGGGCGCACTCCAACTATGGCTACACCTTC
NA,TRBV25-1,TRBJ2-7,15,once,CASSEYRGQTYEQYF,TGTGCCAGCAGTGAATATAGGGGCCAAACCTACGAGCAGTACTTC
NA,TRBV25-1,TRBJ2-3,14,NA,CASSSYRGTDTQYF,TGTGCCAGCAGTTCTTATCGGGGCACAGATACGCAGTATTTT
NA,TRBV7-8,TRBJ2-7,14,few,CASSLEWASNEQYF,TGTGCCAGCAGCTTAGAGTGGGCCTCGAACGAGCAGTACTTC
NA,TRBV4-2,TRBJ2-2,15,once,CASSQGTGNTGELFF,TGTGCCAGCAGCCAAGGGACTGGGAACACCGGGGAGCTGTTTTTT
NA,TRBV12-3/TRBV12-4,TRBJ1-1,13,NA,CASSRQINTEAFF,TGTGCCAGCAGTCGACAGATAAACACTGAAGCTTTCTTT
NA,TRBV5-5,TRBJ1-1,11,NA,CASSFGSEAFF,TGTGCCAGCAGCTTTGGCTCTGAAGCTTTCTTT